This is a list of T cell receptor beta chains from one sample in a study of radiation and T cells in renal cell carcinoma. The data were produced by immunoSEQ multiplex PCR, yet TCRdb's version contains in-frame clones alone and is incomplete. The table includes approximately 140,000 clones, roughly 85% detected once. The sequenced sample was blood, obtained from a patient whose treatment included radiotherapy and nephrectomy. These receptors were obtained from a woman aged 45 to 65 with renal cell carcinoma. CDR3s include the opening cysteine and the closing phenylalanine or tryptophan. The D gene is left open where the match is weak. Clone sizes are given selectively: once, few, many, or a class where the clone is expanded.

cdr3_nt cdr3_aa clone_size d_call j_call v_call
TGCGCCAGCAGCCAAGACGCAGCGAACACTGAAGCTTTCTTT CASSQDAANTEAFF . . TRBJ1-1 TRBV4-3
TGCAGTGCTAGAGAAGATCAGCCCCAGCATTTT CSAREDQPQHF . . TRBJ1-5 TRBV20-1
TGCAGCGTTGAAACCTCCGGTTGGGCAAACTATGGCTACACCTTC CSVETSGWANYGYTF . . TRBJ1-2 TRBV29-1
TGTGCCAGCAGCTCCGGACAGGGGGTCTCCTACGAGCAGTACTTC CASSSGQGVSYEQYF . TRBD1 TRBJ2-7 TRBV7-2
TGTGCCACACGGACTAGCGGGAGGCCCGAAAACGAGCAGTACTTC CATRTSGRPENEQYF . TRBD2 TRBJ2-7 TRBV10-3
TGTGCCTGGAGTGTTAGGGAGTTTCGGACTAGCGCTTCCTACGAGCAGTACTTC CAWSVREFRTSASYEQYF once TRBD2 TRBJ2-7 TRBV30
TGTGCCAGCAACCGGGACAGGGGGCTCAGTACGCAGTATTTT CASNRDRGLSTQYF . TRBD1 TRBJ2-3 TRBV27
TGTGCCAGCACCATCAGGTGGAGGTTCTCCGAGCAGTACTTC CASTIRWRFSEQYF . . TRBJ2-7 TRBV7-2
TGTGCCAGCAGCGCCGGGACGGCTGGAAACACCATATATTTT CASSAGTAGNTIYF . . TRBJ1-3 TRBV9
TGTGCCAGCAGCGCCCCGGGACCCGAAGCTTTCTTT CASSAPGPEAFF few . TRBJ1-1 TRBV2
TGTGCCATCACTGACAGTAGCTCTGGAAACACCATATATTTT CAITDSSSGNTIYF . . TRBJ1-3 TRBV10-3
TGTGCCAGCAGTGAGAGACAGGGAAGGACTTTCTTT CASSERQGRTFF . TRBD1 TRBJ1-1 TRBV6-1
TGTGCCAGCAGCAAAAGGCACGTTACTAGCGGGAGTAGCACCTACGAGCAGTACTTC CASSKRHVTSGSSTYEQYF . . TRBJ2-7 TRBV21-1
TGTGCCAGCAGCCCAACAAATAGGGAGACCCAGTACTTC CASSPTNRETQYF . . TRBJ2-5 TRBV7-2
TGTGCCAGCAGCCTATTCAGGGGGGCTGGCTACGAGCAGTACTTC CASSLFRGAGYEQYF . . TRBJ2-7 TRBV4-2
TGTGCCAGCAGCTGGACAGGGATGCATACGCAGTATTTT CASSWTGMHTQYF . TRBD1 TRBJ2-3 TRBV5-6
TGTGCCAGCAGCCCCCGGACAGGGTTTGAAAAACTGTTTTTT CASSPRTGFEKLFF . TRBD1 TRBJ1-4 TRBV9
TGTGCCAGTAGCCCCGGACAGGATTGGGACTATGGCTACACCTTC CASSPGQDWDYGYTF few TRBD1 TRBJ1-2 TRBV19
TGCGCCAGCCATTGGACAGGGGGCTCCTACGAGCAGTACTTC CASHWTGGSYEQYF . TRBD1 TRBJ2-7 TRBV4-1
TGTGCCATCAGTCCGAACAGGGCTAATTCACCCCTCCACTTT CAISPNRANSPLHF few . TRBJ1-6 TRBV10-3
TGTGCCAGCACCATTCGGGGGACTAATGAAAAACTGTTTTTT CASTIRGTNEKLFF . . TRBJ1-4 TRBV25-1
TGTGCCAGCAGGGGGGGGCGGATGGGTTATGGCTACACCTTC CASRGGRMGYGYTF . . TRBJ1-2 TRBV6-1
TGTGCCAGCAGCCCTCGGGACGGGAGGGCCAACGTCCTGACTTTC CASSPRDGRANVLTF . . TRBJ2-6 TRBV9